A single sample is the source of the 17 T cell receptor beta chains below, sequenced in a study of T cells in Graves' hyperthyroidism and ophthalmopathy. Amplification of TCR beta CDR3 regions used RNA as the template. With the HTBI primer set, the TCR CDR3 went through a first round of RT-PCR. Each CDR3 protein gets one entry after TCRdb re-called the multiplex PCR reads with MiXCR. The table lists hundreds of thousands of distinct CDR3 sequences, approximately 40% of them singletons. The sample taken for sequencing was blood. The origin of the receptors is a man between 18 and 29 years old with Graves' hyperthyroidism.

The chain joins TRBV11-1 to TRBJ1-1; 10 bases line up with TRBD1. CDR1 is SGHAT and CDR2 is FQDESV in the germline V gene (reference sequence). CDR3 length: 14 amino acids. J gave up 2 bases and V 7 bases, and 4 bases lay outside the gene matches. The CDR3 nucleotides read TGTGCCAGCACCGTGACAGGGGGCAACACTGAAGCTTTCTTT. Its protein product is CASTVTGGNTEAFF.

The chain joins TRBV25-1 to TRBJ1-3; D remains ambiguous. This CDR3 comprises 15 residues. From germline, CDR1 is MGHDK and CDR2 SYGVNS. The V and J ends lost 5 bases and 8 bases respectively, with 19 bases between them. The CDR3 DNA follows: TGTGCCAGCAGTTCCTCGAGGAGATCCCCGCACACCATATATTTT. Its protein is CASSSSRRSPHTIYF.

This clonotype was counted at least ten times. The V call is TRBV7-2, the J call TRBJ2-7; tentatively, D is TRBD1 (6 bases). Trimming cost V 5 bases and J 4 bases, with 12 bases left between them. Germline lookup yields CDR1 SGHTA and CDR2 FQGNSA. The CDR3 consists of 13 residues. The CDR3 region has the DNA TGTGCCAGCAGCCAAGACAGGAAGTACGAGCAGTACTTC. The encoded protein is CASSQDRKYEQYF. The variable domain in full, completed from reference TRBV7-2 and TRBJ2-7, reads GAGVSQSPSNKVTEKGKDVELRCDPISGHTALYWYRQSLGQGLEFLIYFQGNSAPDKSGLPSDRFSAERTGGSVSTLTIQRTQQEDSAVYLCASSQDRKYEQYFGPGTRLTVT.

The sample holds many counts of this clonotype. This chain uses TRBV12-3 or TRBV12-4 with TRBJ2-6; D uncertain. V lost 5 bases and J lost 16, with 18 bases in between. The CDR3 contains 13 residues. The CDR3 here is CASSPPPVDGLTF. Written as DNA, the CDR3 is TGTGCCAGCAGTCCTCCGCCCGTCGACGGACTGACTTTC.

This clonotype was found many times. The chain couples TRBV20-1 to TRBJ1-1; 7 bases map to TRBD1. The CDR3 covers 14 residues. With V trimmed by 4 bases and J by 4 bases, 9 bases remained unmatched. Germline values: CDR1 DFQATT, CDR2 SNEGSKA (reference sequence). The CDR3 DNA follows: TGCAGTGCTACCCAACCAGGGGGGGTCACTGAAGCTTTCTTT. Amino acids: CSATQPGGVTEAFF.

This clonotype turned up a few times. The rearrangement links TRBV20-1 to TRBJ1-1; D possibly corresponds to TRBD1 (6 bases). The CDR3 runs to 14 residues. From germline, CDR1 is DFQATT and CDR2 SNEGSKA (reference sequence). V gave up 5 bases and J gave up 1 base, with 14 bases separating them. In DNA form, the CDR3 reads TGCAGTGCTCGATCGGGGGCCCGGAACACTGAAGCTTTCTTT. Its protein product is CSARSGARNTEAFF.

This chain uses TRBV7-9 with TRBJ1-1; a possible D gene is TRBD1 (6 bases). Between the trimmed V and J ends, which lost 2 bases and 6 bases, there was a span of 10 bases. The CDR3 runs 13 residues. Germline V gene sequence: CDR1 SEHNR, CDR2 FQNEAQ (reference sequence). The CDR3 is CASSLLAGAEAFF. CDR3 bases: TGTGCCAGCAGCTTATTAGCAGGGGCTGAAGCTTTCTTT.

In this sample, this clonotype turned up many times. This sequence joins TRBV10-3 and TRBJ1-1, with D hard to call. The CDR3 loop spans 11 amino acids. CDR1 ENHRY and CDR2 SYGVKD come from the germline V gene. V dropped 10 bases and J dropped 1 base, with 7 bases sitting between them. The CDR3 bases are TGTGCCACCGGAAGGAACACTGAAGCTTTCTTT. It encodes CATGRNTEAFF.

This clonotype was recorded at least ten times. This chain joins TRBV2 and TRBJ1-1, with TRBD1 as a possible D gene (5 bases). V shed 6 bases and J shed 1 base, with 9 bases lying between them. Germline loops: CDR1 SNHLY, CDR2 FYNNEI. CDR3 length equals 13 residues. Here the CDR3 reads CASSGARNTEAFF. The CDR3 DNA reads as TGTGCCAGCAGCGGGGCTCGGAACACTGAAGCTTTCTTT.

In DNA, the CDR3 is TGTGCCATCAGTTACGGACGGGTCTATGGCTACACCTTC. It yields the protein CAISYGRVYGYTF. J is TRBJ1-2 and V is TRBV10-3, with D unresolved. The V gene's germline CDR1 is ENHRY and CDR2 SYGVKD. The CDR3 runs to 13 residues. Trimming removed 5 bases from V and 4 bases from J, with 11 bases in between.

Of note for this clonotype: At one boundary the junction diverges from the germline segment, which might be a read error. CDR3 residues: CATGGWTTTYEQCF. The CDR3 bases are TGTGCCACGGGGGGCTGGACAACCACCTACGAGCAGTGCTTC. The chain couples TRBV7-9 to TRBJ2-7; TRBD2 is a possible D gene (7 bases). The CDR3 contains 14 residues. Germline V gene lookup returns CDR1 SEHNR and CDR2 FQNEAQ (reference sequence).

The rearrangement joins TRBV12-3 or TRBV12-4 to TRBJ1-1; D not certain. V dropped 7 bases and J dropped 7 bases, with 7 bases sitting between them. This CDR3 is built from 10 residues. The CDR3 reads CASTMYEAFF. For the CDR3, the DNA is TGTGCCAGCACTATGTATGAAGCTTTCTTT.

As to this clonotype: A much more abundant neighbour one base away suggests this may be a read error. The J gene is TRBJ1-1, the V gene TRBV2, with TRBD1 identical over 10 bases. Germline CDR1 SNHLY, CDR2 FYNNEI. The CDR3 length is 14 residues. As DNA, the CDR3 is TGTGCCAGCAGAGTAGACAGGGGGCGATCTGAAGCTTCCTTT. As protein: CASRVDRGRSEASF.

This clonotype was observed at least ten times. The rearrangement links TRBV10-3 to TRBJ1-2; D is possibly TRBD1 (6 bases). Trimming shortened V by 11 bases and J by 8 bases, and 21 bases separated the two germline ends. CDR3 length: 13 residues. Looked up from germline, CDR1 is ENHRY and CDR2 is SYGVKD. The CDR3 bases are TGTGCCCTCCAAGGGACGAACAGGGAGGGCTACACCTTC. Translated: CALQGTNREGYTF.

The chain has TRBV20-1 and TRBJ1-2; D is unclear. This CDR3 is built from 16 residues. The germline CDR1 and CDR2 sequences are DFQATT and SNEGSKA (reference sequence). Trimming took off 6 bases at V and 2 bases at J, with 22 bases between the two ends. The CDR3 nucleotides are TGCAGTGCCATCAGTGATGGCAGGCTCGCCAACTATGGCTACACCTTC. Translating gives CSAISDGRLANYGYTF.

The rearrangement uses TRBV29-1 and TRBJ1-2; D call uncertain. Germline CDR1 and CDR2: SQVTM and ANQGSEA. CDR3 length: 12 residues. Trimming cost V 3 bases and J 6 bases, with 11 bases left between them. This CDR3 is CSVEWGEDGYTF. The CDR3 DNA is TGCAGCGTTGAGTGGGGAGAGGATGGCTACACCTTC.

V and J are TRBV4-2 and TRBJ1-4, with D perhaps TRBD1 (5 bases). This CDR3 is 15 amino acids long. Per the germline V gene, CDR1 is LGHNA and CDR2 is YNFKEQ. V was pared by 1 base and J by 4 bases, with 10 bases between. The chain's CDR3 is CASSQGAGVNEKLFF. The DNA for the CDR3 is TGTGCCAGCAGCCAAGGCGCGGGGGTTAATGAAAAACTGTTTTTT.